This T cell receptor (beta chain) derives from a study of vaccination effects on CD4 cells after COVID-19. Sequencing was performed with immunoSEQ multiplex PCR; in TCRdb, only in-frame clones are kept and a portion is missing. This table holds about 24,000 clones, roughly 76% found once. The length of the CDR3 is 14 residues. Trimming pared 6 bases from V and 1 base from J, leaving 12 bases between. Germline V gives CDR1 SNHLY, CDR2 FYNNEI. Antigen-specific CD4+ T cells were first expanded with viral peptide pools by the ViraFEST assay and only then sequenced. The authors isolated CD4+ T cells after approximately 9 days of culture. Participants were given two doses of BNT162b2 or mRNA-1273 vaccine. Study-level findings and limits: After vaccination, at late timepoints, clones induced by infection and by vaccine contracted markedly. Few convalescent patients were included, and no early post-infection timepoints were sampled.

Of note for this clone: Its cognate antigen is unknown.

The chain combines TRBV2 with TRBJ1-2; D remains unclear. The sample here was CD4+ T cells from PBMCs cultured with SARS-CoV-2 spike peptides, taken after COVID-19 vaccination. The sequence derives from a human donor who received a COVID-19 vaccine. Some clones in this sample may be carry-over from other donors' samples. The CDR3 region is CASRILNGNYGYTF. CDR3 nucleotide sequence: TGTGCCAGCAGAATCTTGAACGGTAACTATGGCTACACCTTC.